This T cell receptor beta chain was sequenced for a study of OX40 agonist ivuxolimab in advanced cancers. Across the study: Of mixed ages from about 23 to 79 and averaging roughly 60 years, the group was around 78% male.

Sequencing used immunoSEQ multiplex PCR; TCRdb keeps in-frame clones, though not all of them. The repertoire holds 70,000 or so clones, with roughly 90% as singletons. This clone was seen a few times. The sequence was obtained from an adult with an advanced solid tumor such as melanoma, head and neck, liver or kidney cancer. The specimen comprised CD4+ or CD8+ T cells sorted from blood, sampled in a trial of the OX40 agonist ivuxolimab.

CDR3 residues: CAWSPKTGFNEKLFF. The DNA for the CDR3 is TGTGCCTGGAGTCCGAAGACAGGCTTCAATGAAAAACTGTTTTTT. This chain uses TRBV30 with TRBJ1-4, with a possible D match to TRBD1 (6 bases). This CDR3 contains 15 residues. CDR1 and CDR2 from the germline V gene are GTSNPN and SVGIG (reference sequence). V was cut by 2 bases and J by 5 bases, with 15 bases left in between.